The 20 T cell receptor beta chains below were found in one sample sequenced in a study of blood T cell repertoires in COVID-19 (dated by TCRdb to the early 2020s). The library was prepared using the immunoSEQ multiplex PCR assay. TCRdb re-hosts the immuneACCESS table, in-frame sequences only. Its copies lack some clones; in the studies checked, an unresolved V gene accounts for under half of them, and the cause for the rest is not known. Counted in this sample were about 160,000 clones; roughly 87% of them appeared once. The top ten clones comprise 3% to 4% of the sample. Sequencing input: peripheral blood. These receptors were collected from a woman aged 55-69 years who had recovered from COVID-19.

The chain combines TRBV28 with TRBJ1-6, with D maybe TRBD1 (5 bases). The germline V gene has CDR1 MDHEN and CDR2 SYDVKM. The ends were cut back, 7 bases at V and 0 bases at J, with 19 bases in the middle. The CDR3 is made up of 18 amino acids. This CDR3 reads CASNQWGFGSSYNSPLHF. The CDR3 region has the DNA TGTGCCAGCAACCAATGGGGCTTCGGAAGCTCCTATAATTCACCCCTCCACTTT.

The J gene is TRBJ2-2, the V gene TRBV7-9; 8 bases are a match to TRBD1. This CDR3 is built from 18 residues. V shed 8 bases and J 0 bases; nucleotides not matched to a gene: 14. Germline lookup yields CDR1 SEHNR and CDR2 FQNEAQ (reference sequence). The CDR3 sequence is CASARGQAGFANTGELFF. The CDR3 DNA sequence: TGTGCCAGCGCCCGGGGACAGGCAGGGTTCGCGAACACCGGGGAGCTGTTTTTT.

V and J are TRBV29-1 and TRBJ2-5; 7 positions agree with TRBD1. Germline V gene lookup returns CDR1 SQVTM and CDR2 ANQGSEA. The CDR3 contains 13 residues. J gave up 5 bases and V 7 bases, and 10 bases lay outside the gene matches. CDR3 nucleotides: TGCAGCGCCGAGAGGCAGGGGGTGGAGACCCAGTACTTC. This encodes CSAERQGVETQYF.

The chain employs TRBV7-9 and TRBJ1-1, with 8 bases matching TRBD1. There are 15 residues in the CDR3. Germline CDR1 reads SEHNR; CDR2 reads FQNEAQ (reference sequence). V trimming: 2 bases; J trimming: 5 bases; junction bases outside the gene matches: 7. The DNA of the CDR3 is TGTGCCAGCAGCTTACAAGGACAGGGCGGGACTGAAGCTTTCTTT. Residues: CASSLQGQGGTEAFF.

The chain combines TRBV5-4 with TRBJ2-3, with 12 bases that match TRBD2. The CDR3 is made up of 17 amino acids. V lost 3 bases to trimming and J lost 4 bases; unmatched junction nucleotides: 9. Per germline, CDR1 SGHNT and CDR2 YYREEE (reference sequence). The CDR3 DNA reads TGTGCCAGCAGCTCAGCCCTAGCGGGGGGGCCATCAGATACGCAGTATTTT. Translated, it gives CASSSALAGGPSDTQYF.

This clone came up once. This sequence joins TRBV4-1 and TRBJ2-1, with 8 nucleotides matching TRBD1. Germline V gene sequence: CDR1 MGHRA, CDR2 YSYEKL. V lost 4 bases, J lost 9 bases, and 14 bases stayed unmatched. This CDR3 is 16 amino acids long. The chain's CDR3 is CASSPGLDRAPTEQFF. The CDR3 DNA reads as TGCGCCAGCAGCCCTGGCTTGGACAGGGCTCCGACTGAGCAGTTCTTC.

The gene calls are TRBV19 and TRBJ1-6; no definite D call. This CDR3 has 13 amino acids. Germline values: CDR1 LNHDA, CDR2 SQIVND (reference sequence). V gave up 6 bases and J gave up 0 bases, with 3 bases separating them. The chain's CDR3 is CASRSSYNSPLHF. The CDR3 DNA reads TGTGCCAGTAGGAGCTCCTATAATTCACCCCTCCACTTT.

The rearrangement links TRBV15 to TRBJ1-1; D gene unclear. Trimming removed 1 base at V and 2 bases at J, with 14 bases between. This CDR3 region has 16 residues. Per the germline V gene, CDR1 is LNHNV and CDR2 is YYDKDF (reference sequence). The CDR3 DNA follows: TGTGCCACCAGCAGAGCGATACAGCTGCCAAACACTGAAGCTTTCTTT. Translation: CATSRAIQLPNTEAFF.

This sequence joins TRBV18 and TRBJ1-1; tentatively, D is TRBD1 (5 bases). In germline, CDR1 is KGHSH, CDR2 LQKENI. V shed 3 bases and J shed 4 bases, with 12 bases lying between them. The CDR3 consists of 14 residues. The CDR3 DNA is TGTGCCAGCTCACCTACAGGTCCTAGCACTGAAGCTTTCTTT. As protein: CASSPTGPSTEAFF.

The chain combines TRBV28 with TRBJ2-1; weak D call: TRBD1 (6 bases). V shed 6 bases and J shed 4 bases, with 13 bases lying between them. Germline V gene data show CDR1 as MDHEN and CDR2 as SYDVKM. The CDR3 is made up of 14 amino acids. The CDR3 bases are TGTGCCAGCAGCTCGACAGGAGTGTACAATGAGCAGTTCTTC. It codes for CASSSTGVYNEQFF.

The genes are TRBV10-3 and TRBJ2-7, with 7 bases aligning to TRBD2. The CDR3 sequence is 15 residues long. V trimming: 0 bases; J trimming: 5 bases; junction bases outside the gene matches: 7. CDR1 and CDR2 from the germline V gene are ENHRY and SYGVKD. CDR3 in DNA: TGTGCCATCAGTGAGTCGGCTAGCGGAACCCACGAGCAGTACTTC. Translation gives CAISESASGTHEQYF.

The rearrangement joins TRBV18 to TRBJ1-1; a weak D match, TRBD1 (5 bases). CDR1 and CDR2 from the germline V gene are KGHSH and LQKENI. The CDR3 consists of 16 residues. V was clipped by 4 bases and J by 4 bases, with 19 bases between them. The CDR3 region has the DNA TGTGCCAGCTCACTACAGGATCTGGGTTGGGGCACTGAAGCTTTCTTT. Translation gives CASSLQDLGWGTEAFF.

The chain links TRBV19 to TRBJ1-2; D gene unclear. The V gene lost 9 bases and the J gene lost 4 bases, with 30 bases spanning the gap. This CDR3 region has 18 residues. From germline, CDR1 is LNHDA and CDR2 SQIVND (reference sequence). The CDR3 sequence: CARPPGNKQKAKTYGYTF. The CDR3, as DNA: TGTGCCAGACCCCCCGGAAATAAACAGAAGGCTAAGACCTATGGCTACACCTTC.

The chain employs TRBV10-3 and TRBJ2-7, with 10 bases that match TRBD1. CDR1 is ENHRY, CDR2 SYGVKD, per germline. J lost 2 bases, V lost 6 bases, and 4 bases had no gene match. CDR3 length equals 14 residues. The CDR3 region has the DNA TGTGCCATCAGCGCCGGGACAGGGGCCTACGAGCAGTACTTC. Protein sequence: CAISAGTGAYEQYF.

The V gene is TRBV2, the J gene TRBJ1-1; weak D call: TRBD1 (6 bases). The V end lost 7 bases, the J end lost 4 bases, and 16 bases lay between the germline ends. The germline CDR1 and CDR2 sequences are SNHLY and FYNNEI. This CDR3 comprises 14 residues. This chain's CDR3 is CASNPQGGLTEAFF. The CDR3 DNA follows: TGTGCCAGCAATCCACAGGGTGGTCTCACTGAAGCTTTCTTT. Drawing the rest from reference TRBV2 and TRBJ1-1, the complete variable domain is EPEVTQTPSHQVTQMGQEVILRCVPISNHLYFYWYRQILGQKVEFLVSFYNNEISEKSEIFDDQFSVERPDGSNFTLKIRSTKLEDSAMYFCASNPQGGLTEAFFGQGTRLTVV.

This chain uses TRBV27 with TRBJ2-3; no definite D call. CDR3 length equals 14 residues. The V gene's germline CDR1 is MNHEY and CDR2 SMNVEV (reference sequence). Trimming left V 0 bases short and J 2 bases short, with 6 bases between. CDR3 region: CASSLSFPTDTQYF. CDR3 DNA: TGTGCCAGCAGTTTATCCTTTCCCACAGATACGCAGTATTTT.

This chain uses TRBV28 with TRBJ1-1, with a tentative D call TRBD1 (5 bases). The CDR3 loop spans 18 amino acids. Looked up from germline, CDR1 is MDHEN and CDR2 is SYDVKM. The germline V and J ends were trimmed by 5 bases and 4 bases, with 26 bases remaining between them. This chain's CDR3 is CASSRGLVAGWEGTEAFF. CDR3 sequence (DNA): TGTGCCAGCAGTCGGGGACTAGTAGCTGGTTGGGAAGGCACTGAAGCTTTCTTT.

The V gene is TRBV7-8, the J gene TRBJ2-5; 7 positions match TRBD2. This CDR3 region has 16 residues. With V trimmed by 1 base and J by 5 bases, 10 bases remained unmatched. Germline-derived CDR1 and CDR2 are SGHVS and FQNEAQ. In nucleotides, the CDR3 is TGTGCCAGCAGCTTAGACACGGGAGGAAGTGGGGAGACCCAGTACTTC. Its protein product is CASSLDTGGSGETQYF.

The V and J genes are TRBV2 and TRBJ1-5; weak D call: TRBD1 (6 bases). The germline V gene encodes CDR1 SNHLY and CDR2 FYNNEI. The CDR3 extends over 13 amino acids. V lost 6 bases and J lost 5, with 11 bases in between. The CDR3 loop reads CASRGQPDQPQHF. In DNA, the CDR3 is TGTGCCAGCAGAGGACAGCCCGATCAGCCCCAGCATTTT. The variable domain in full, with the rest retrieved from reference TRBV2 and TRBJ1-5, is EPEVTQTPSHQVTQMGQEVILRCVPISNHLYFYWYRQILGQKVEFLVSFYNNEISEKSEIFDDQFSVERPDGSNFTLKIRSTKLEDSAMYFCASRGQPDQPQHFGDGTRLSIL.

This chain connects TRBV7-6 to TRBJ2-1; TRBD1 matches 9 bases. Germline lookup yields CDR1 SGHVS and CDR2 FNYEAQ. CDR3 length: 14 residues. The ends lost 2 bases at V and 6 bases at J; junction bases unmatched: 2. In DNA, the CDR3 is TGTGCCAGCAGCTTAACGACAGGGGGCAATGAGCAGTTCTTC. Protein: CASSLTTGGNEQFF.